A selection of T cell receptor beta chains follows, all from one sample in a study of T cells in Graves' hyperthyroidism and ophthalmopathy. One entry per CDR3 protein results from TCRdb running MiXCR on the multiplex PCR reads. The sample contains approximately 600,000 distinct CDR3 sequences, around 15% of which appear only once. The sequencing sample was made of blood. Every receptor here comes from a young woman with Graves' hyperthyroidism. CDR3s include the opening cysteine and the closing phenylalanine or tryptophan. The D gene is left open where the match is weak. Size values are once, few and many counts, or a class for expanded clones, and some rows have none.

>TRBJ2-1|TRBV13|many|TRBD2
TGTGCCAGCAGCCCAAGGACTAGCGACAATGAGCAGTTCTTC
CASSPRTSDNEQFF
>TRBJ2-1|TRBV6-1|-|-
TGTGCCAGCACCTCCCCCGGCAGATTCTACAATGAGCAGTTCTTC
CASTSPGRFYNEQFF
>TRBJ1-1|TRBV18|many|-
TGTGCCAGCTCCGAGGGTACCAGAAACACTGAAGCTTTCTTT
CASSEGTRNTEAFF
>TRBJ2-7|TRBV27|few|TRBD1
TGTGCCAGCAGTTTATCGGGGACAGCAATGGAGGAGCAGTACTTC
CASSLSGTAMEEQYF
>TRBJ2-7|TRBV30|many|TRBD1
TGTGCCTGGTCTGACAGGGCCTACGAGCAGTACTTC
CAWSDRAYEQYF
>TRBJ1-4|TRBV2|many|-
TGTGCCAGCAGTTGGGACGGTGAAAAACTGTTTTTT
CASSWDGEKLFF
>TRBJ2-7|TRBV29-1|-|-
TGCAGCGTTGTCCGTAGTCATCCAAGACATCTAGCCTACGAGCAGTACTTC
CSVVRSHPRHLAYEQYF
>TRBJ1-4|TRBV6-2/TRBV6-3|few|-
TGTGCCAGCAGACCGACGTCGGGGCGTGAGACTAATGAAAAACTGTTTTTT
CASRPTSGRETNEKLFF
>TRBJ1-1|TRBV12-3/TRBV12-4|many|TRBD1
TGTGCCAGCAGTTTAAACAGGGGAGGAATCACTGAAGCTTTCTTT
CASSLNRGGITEAFF
>TRBJ2-7|TRBV6-1|once|TRBD2
TGTGCCAGCAGTGAAGTAATAGCGGGGGGGGGGGTGCAGTACTTC
CASSEVIAGGGVQYF
>TRBJ2-1|TRBV6-2/TRBV6-3|many|TRBD1
TGTGCCAGCAGTACGGGACAGCTCTACAATGAGCAGTTCTTC
CASSTGQLYNEQFF
>TRBJ2-1|TRBV6-2/TRBV6-3|many|-
TGTGCCAGCAGGAGAGAGGGCGCCCCATCCTACAATGAGCAGTTCTTC
CASRREGAPSYNEQFF
>TRBJ2-7|TRBV28|many|TRBD2
TGTGCCAGCAGTCCCCCCCGCGCCGGGACTAGTAGGTACGAGCAGTACTTC
CASSPPRAGTSRYEQYF
>TRBJ1-6|TRBV30|-|-
TGTGCCTGGAGTGTCGGGGGCGGTTGGAATTCACCCCTCCACTTT
CAWSVGGGWNSPLHF
>TRBJ2-7|TRBV3-1|-|-
TGTGCCAGCAGCCAGCTAGCTTACGAGCAGTACTTC
CASSQLAYEQYF
>TRBJ2-7|TRBV5-1|many|TRBD1
TGCGCCAGCAGCCGTGGACAGGGGTCCTACGAGCAGTACTTC
CASSRGQGSYEQYF
>TRBJ2-1|TRBV10-3|many|-
TGTGCCATCAGTGAGCCCAGGGGCGGGAGCTATGAGCAGTTCTTC
CAISEPRGGSYEQFF
>TRBJ2-6|TRBV7-8|few|TRBD1
TGTGCCAGCAGCTTAGCTGGGACAGGCGTATTCTCTGGGGCCAACGTCCTGACTTTC
CASSLAGTGVFSGANVLTF
>TRBJ2-5|TRBV18|few|TRBD2
TGTGCCAGCTCATCAGGACTAGCGGAGTTCGGGGAGACCCAGTACTTC
CASSSGLAEFGETQYF
>TRBJ1-5|TRBV3-1|many|-
TGTGCCAGCAGCCAGGGGAGGAATCAGCCCCAGCATTTT
CASSQGRNQPQHF
>TRBJ1-6|TRBV7-7|few|TRBD1
TGTGCTAGCAGCCCCGACAGGGGATACTATAATTCACCCCTCCACTTT
CASSPDRGYYNSPLHF
>TRBJ2-7|TRBV28|few|TRBD1
TGTGCCAGCAGCCCTCTCCGGACGACAGGGTCCTACGAGCAGTACTTC
CASSPLRTTGSYEQYF